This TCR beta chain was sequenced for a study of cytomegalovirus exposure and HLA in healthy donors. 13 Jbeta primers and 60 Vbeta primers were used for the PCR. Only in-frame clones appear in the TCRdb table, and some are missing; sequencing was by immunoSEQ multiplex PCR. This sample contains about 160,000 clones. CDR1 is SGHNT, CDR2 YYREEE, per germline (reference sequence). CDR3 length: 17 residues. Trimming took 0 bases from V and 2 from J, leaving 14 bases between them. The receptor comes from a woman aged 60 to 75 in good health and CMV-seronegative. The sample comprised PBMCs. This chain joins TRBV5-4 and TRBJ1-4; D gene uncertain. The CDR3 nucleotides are TGTGCCAGCAGCTTGGCCTCCGGGGTAGGCACTAATGAAAAACTGTTTTTT. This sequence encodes CASSLASGVGTNEKLFF. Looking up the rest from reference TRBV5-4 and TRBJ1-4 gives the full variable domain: ETGVTQSPTHLIKTRGQQVTLRCSSQSGHNTVSWYQQALGQGPQFIFQYYREEENGRGNFPPRFSGLQFPNYSSELNVNALELDDSALYLCASSLASGVGTNEKLFFGSGTQLSVL.